Listed below are T cell receptor beta chains from one sample, sequenced in a study of blood T cell repertoires in COVID-19. Assay used: immunoSEQ multiplex PCR; TCRdb lists only in-frame clones, some missing. The table records 200,000 to 300,000 clones, almost 90% of them present only once. Specimen: peripheral blood. These receptors all come from an elderly man with acute or convalescent COVID-19. Both conserved end residues are part of each CDR3. The D gene is left open where the match is weak. The size entry is marked missing in some rows and otherwise reads once, few, many or a size class.

TRBD1,TRBV15,-,TRBJ2-7,TGTGCCACCAGCAGACCAGGGACAGGTCCTTACGAGCAGTACTTC,CATSRPGTGPYEQYF
-,TRBV7-6,-,TRBJ1-5,TGTGCCAGCAGCTTGACAGACTCTAGCAATCAGCCCCAGCATTTT,CASSLTDSSNQPQHF
-,TRBV6-5,-,TRBJ1-4,TGTGCCAGCAGCCCCGGGGGGACAACTGAAAAACTGTTTTTT,CASSPGGTTEKLFF
-,TRBV9,-,TRBJ2-1,TGTGCCAGCAGCGTCGGACAGGGAGGGGTGAATGAGCAGTTCTTC,CASSVGQGGVNEQFF
TRBD2,TRBV9,-,TRBJ2-7,TGTGCCAGCAGCACCGGGACTACCTCCTACGAGCAGTACTTC,CASSTGTTSYEQYF
-,TRBV7-2,once,TRBJ2-5,TGTGCCAGCAGCTTGGCGGTGGGCCAAGAGACCCAGTACTTC,CASSLAVGQETQYF
-,TRBV25-1,-,TRBJ1-1,TGTGCCAGCACGGGGGGTAGCGGCACTGAAGCTTTCTTT,CASTGGSGTEAFF
-,TRBV6-2/TRBV6-3,-,TRBJ1-1,TGTGCCAGCAGTCTTACAGGTACCACTGAAGCTTTCTTT,CASSLTGTTEAFF
TRBD1,TRBV27,-,TRBJ2-7,TGTGCCAGCAGGCCAGGGACAGTCTCCTACGAGCAGTACTTC,CASRPGTVSYEQYF
-,TRBV5-8,-,TRBJ1-5,TGTGCCAGCAGCTTGAGAGTTAATAGCAATCAGCCCCAGCATTTT,CASSLRVNSNQPQHF
TRBD1,TRBV19,-,TRBJ1-2,TGTGCCAGTAGTACACGGACAGGGGGGATAAGAAACTATGGCTACACCTTC,CASSTRTGGIRNYGYTF
TRBD2,TRBV7-3,-,TRBJ2-1,TGTGCCAGCAGCTCCTCTCCGTCTCAGGGAGGGTACGCTGAGCAGTTCTTC,CASSSSPSQGGYAEQFF
-,TRBV2,-,TRBJ2-3,TGTGCCAGCAGGATAGAGCACTATACGCAGTATTTT,CASRIEHYTQYF
TRBD2,TRBV2,-,TRBJ2-1,TGTGCCAGCAGTGCAACTAGCGGGGGTTCCAATGAGCAGTTCTTC,CASSATSGGSNEQFF
-,TRBV18,few,TRBJ2-7,TGTGCCAGCTCACCCGGGTACGAGCAGTACTTC,CASSPGYEQYF
TRBD1,TRBV5-1,-,TRBJ1-2,TGCGCCAGCAGTTCAGGGGGCCGGAATGGCTACACCTTC,CASSSGGRNGYTF
TRBD2,TRBV4-1,-,TRBJ2-7,TGCGCCAGCAGCCAAGGTGGTAGCGGGGGAGGGTCCTACGAGCAGTACTTC,CASSQGGSGGGSYEQYF
-,TRBV11-1,-,TRBJ2-3,TGTGCCAGCAGCTTAGGAAGGGGGAGCACAGATACGCAGTATTTT,CASSLGRGSTDTQYF
TRBD1,TRBV6-6,once,TRBJ1-5,TGTGCCAGCAGTTCAGGGGCAGGGGGTCCTCAGCCCCAGCATTTT,CASSSGAGGPQPQHF
TRBD1,TRBV5-1,few,TRBJ1-1,TGCGCCAGCAGCTTGAGGGGGCCCGACACTGAAGCTTTCTTT,CASSLRGPDTEAFF
TRBD2,TRBV7-9,-,TRBJ2-5,TGTGCCAGCAGCTTAGGTAGCGGGGGAGAGACCCAGTACTTC,CASSLGSGGETQYF
-,TRBV7-9,-,TRBJ2-5,TGTGCCAGCACCTTCCACACCGGGGTCCAGACCCAGTACTTC,CASTFHTGVQTQYF
TRBD1,TRBV4-3,-,TRBJ2-2,TGCGCCAGCAGCCCCCAAGACAGGGTAGTCAGGGAGCTGTTTTTT,CASSPQDRVVRELFF
TRBD2,TRBV5-5,-,TRBJ2-7,TGTGCCAGCAGCCCTAGCGGGAAGATCTACGAGCAGTACTTC,CASSPSGKIYEQYF
TRBD1,TRBV7-2,-,TRBJ2-1,TGTGCCAGCAGCCCGGGACAGGGTCCCTACAATGAGCAGTTCTTC,CASSPGQGPYNEQFF